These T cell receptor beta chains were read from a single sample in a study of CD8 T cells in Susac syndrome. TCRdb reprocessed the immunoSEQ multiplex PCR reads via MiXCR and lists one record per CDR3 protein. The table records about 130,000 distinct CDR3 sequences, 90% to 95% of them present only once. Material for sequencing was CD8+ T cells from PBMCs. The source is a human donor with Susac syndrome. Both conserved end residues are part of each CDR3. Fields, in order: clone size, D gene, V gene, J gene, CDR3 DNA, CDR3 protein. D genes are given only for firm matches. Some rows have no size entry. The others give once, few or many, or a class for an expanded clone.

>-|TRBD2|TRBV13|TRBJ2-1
TGTGCCAGCAGCTCACAAGCGGGAGCTACCTACAATGAGCAGTTCTTC
CASSSQAGATYNEQFF
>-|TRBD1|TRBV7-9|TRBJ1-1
TGTGCCAGCAGCTCGGGGACAGGGGTTTTCGGGGCTTTCTTT
CASSSGTGVFGAFF
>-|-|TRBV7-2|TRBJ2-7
TGTGCCAGCAGCCCGTCGCCGACCTACGAGCAGTACTTC
CASSPSPTYEQYF
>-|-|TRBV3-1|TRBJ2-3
TGTGCCAGCAGCCAAGATACGGGGTCCGGGGATACGCAGTATTTT
CASSQDTGSGDTQYF
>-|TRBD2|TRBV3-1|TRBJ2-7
TGTGCCAGCAGCCAATGGACTAGCGGAAAACTCTACGAGCAGTACTTC
CASSQWTSGKLYEQYF
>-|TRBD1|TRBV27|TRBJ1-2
TGTGCCAGCAGTTTATTCATGCCGGGACAGGGGGACTATGGCTACACCTTC
CASSLFMPGQGDYGYTF
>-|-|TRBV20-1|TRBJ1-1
TGCAGTGCAATGACACCAATGAACACTGAAGCTTTCTTT
CSAMTPMNTEAFF
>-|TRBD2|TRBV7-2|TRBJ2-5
TGTGCCAGCAGCTTATTAACGGGAGGGGAGACCCAGTACTTC
CASSLLTGGETQYF
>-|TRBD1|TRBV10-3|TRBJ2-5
TGTGCCATCAGTGATGGGACAGGGGAGGAGACCCAGTACTTC
CAISDGTGEETQYF
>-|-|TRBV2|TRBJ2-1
TGTGCCAACAGACCCGGACAGGAGGGCAATGAGCAGTTCTTC
CANRPGQEGNEQFF
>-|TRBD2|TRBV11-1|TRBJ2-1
TGTGCCAGCAGCTTAGAGGATCAGGGAGGGAATGAGCAGTTCTTC
CASSLEDQGGNEQFF
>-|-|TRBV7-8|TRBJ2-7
TGTGCCAGCAGCTTAGCCCCTGAGACCTACGAGCAGTACTTC
CASSLAPETYEQYF
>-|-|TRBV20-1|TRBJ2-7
TGCAGTGCAGGGGAAGGGGGACCCTACCAGTACTTC
CSAGEGGPYQYF
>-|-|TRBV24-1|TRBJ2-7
TGTGCCACCAGTGATTTGCTGCCCTGGCGCGAGCAGTACTTC
CATSDLLPWREQYF
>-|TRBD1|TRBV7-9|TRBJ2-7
TGTGCCAGCAGTTTCGACAGGGGCTCCTACGAGCAGTACTTC
CASSFDRGSYEQYF
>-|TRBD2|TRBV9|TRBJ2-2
TGTGCCAGCAGCGGCCAGCGGGGAGAGGGGACTTTTGGCACCGGGGAGCTGTTTTTT
CASSGQRGEGTFGTGELFF
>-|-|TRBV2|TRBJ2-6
TGTGCCAGCAGTGATACACCTGGGGCCAACGTCCTGACTTTC
CASSDTPGANVLTF
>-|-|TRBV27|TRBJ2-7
TGTGCCAGCAGTATACAGATTAACTACGAGCAGTACTTC
CASSIQINYEQYF
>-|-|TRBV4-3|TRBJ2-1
TGCGCCAGCAGCCAAGTTTTCGGAACCTATGATGAGCAGTTCTTC
CASSQVFGTYDEQFF
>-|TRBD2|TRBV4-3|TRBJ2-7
TGCGCCAGCAGCCAAGGGAGACTAGCGGGAGCCTACGAGCAGTACTTC
CASSQGRLAGAYEQYF
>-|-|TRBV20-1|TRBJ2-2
TGCAGTGCTAGAGAGCAGGGGGGCACCGGGGAGCTGTTTTTT
CSAREQGGTGELFF
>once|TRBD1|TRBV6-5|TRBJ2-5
TGTGCCAGCAGTTACTCCGGGACAGGGGGCGCGGAGACCCAGTACTTC
CASSYSGTGGAETQYF
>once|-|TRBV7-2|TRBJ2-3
TGTGCCAGCAGCCGAGCAGGAGATACGCAGTATTTT
CASSRAGDTQYF
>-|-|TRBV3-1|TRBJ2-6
TGTGCCAGCAGCCAAGATCTGTACAGGTTTGCCTCTGGGGCCAACGTCCTGACTTTC
CASSQDLYRFASGANVLTF
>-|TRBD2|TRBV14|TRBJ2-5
TGTGCCAGCAGCCAAGGGGGATGGACTAGCGGGGCCCAAGAGACCCAGTACTTC
CASSQGGWTSGAQETQYF
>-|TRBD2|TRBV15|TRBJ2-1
TGTGCCACCAGCGGGGGGACTAGCGGAAACAATGAGCAGTTCTTC
CATSGGTSGNNEQFF
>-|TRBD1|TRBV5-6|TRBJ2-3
TGTGCCAGCAGCGCGGAACAGGGGCTCACAGATACGCAGTATTTT
CASSAEQGLTDTQYF
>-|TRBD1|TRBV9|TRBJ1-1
TGTGCCAGCAGCGTAGTGACAGGGATGACTGAAGCTTTCTTT
CASSVVTGMTEAFF
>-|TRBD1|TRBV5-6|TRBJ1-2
TGTGCCAGCAGCTCGGAGACAGGGGGCTATGGCTATGGCTACACCTTC
CASSSETGGYGYGYTF
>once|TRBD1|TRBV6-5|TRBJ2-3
TGTGCCAGCAGTCCGGGACAGGGGTCAGATACGCAGTATTTT
CASSPGQGSDTQYF
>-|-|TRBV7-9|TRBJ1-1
TGTGCCAGCAGCTTATCGGGAGGAAACACTGAAGCTTTCTTT
CASSLSGGNTEAFF
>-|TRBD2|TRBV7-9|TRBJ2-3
TGTGCCAGCAGCTTAACAGAGCGGGAGAGCACAGATACGCAGTATTTT
CASSLTERESTDTQYF
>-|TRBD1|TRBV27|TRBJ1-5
TGTGCCAGCAGTTCCGGGACAGTCAATCAGCCCCAGCATTTT
CASSSGTVNQPQHF
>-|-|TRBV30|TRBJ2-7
TGTGCCTGGAGCTCCGGGACCTACGAGCAGTACTTC
CAWSSGTYEQYF
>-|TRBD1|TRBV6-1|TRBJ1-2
TGTGCCAGCAGTGAGGGGACAGAACCTTCCGGTGGCTACACCTTC
CASSEGTEPSGGYTF
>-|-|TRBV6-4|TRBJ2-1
TGTGCCAGCAGTGACGACGAGAGGGGTGTTGAGCAGTTCTTC
CASSDDERGVEQFF
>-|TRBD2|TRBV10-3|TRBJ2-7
TGTGCCATCAGGAGGACTAGCGGGGACGAGCAGTACTTC
CAIRRTSGDEQYF
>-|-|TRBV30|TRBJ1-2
TGTGCCTGGAGTGACAGTCCCTATGGCTACACCTTC
CAWSDSPYGYTF
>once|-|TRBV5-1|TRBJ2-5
TGCGCCAGCAGGAGGAGTGTGGGGGAGACCCAGTACTTC
CASRRSVGETQYF
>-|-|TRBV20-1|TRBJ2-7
TGCAGTGAAAGTGCCCCCGGGACCGAGCAGTACTTC
CSESAPGTEQYF
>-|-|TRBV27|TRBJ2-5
TGTGCCAGCAGTTTATCGGGGCCAGGGACGTACCAAGAGACCCAGTACTTC
CASSLSGPGTYQETQYF
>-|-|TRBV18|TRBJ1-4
TGTGCCAGCTCACCACGTCCGAGTGAAAAACTGTTTTTT
CASSPRPSEKLFF
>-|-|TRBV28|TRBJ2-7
TGTGCCAGCAGTTTGGGAGGAGTCCCCTACGAGCAGTACTTC
CASSLGGVPYEQYF
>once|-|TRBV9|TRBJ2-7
TGTGCCAGCAGCGACCCCGTGCTTGGCGGGGGCTCCATGGGCGAGCAGTACTTC
CASSDPVLGGGSMGEQYF
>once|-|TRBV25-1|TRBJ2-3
TGTGCCAGCAGTGAATATGCCCCGGAGAGCGCAGATACGCAGTATTTT
CASSEYAPESADTQYF
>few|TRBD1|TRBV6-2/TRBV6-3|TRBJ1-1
TGTGCCAGCAGTTTATTTCGGACAGGGGCTTGGGGCACTGAAGCTTTCTTT
CASSLFRTGAWGTEAFF